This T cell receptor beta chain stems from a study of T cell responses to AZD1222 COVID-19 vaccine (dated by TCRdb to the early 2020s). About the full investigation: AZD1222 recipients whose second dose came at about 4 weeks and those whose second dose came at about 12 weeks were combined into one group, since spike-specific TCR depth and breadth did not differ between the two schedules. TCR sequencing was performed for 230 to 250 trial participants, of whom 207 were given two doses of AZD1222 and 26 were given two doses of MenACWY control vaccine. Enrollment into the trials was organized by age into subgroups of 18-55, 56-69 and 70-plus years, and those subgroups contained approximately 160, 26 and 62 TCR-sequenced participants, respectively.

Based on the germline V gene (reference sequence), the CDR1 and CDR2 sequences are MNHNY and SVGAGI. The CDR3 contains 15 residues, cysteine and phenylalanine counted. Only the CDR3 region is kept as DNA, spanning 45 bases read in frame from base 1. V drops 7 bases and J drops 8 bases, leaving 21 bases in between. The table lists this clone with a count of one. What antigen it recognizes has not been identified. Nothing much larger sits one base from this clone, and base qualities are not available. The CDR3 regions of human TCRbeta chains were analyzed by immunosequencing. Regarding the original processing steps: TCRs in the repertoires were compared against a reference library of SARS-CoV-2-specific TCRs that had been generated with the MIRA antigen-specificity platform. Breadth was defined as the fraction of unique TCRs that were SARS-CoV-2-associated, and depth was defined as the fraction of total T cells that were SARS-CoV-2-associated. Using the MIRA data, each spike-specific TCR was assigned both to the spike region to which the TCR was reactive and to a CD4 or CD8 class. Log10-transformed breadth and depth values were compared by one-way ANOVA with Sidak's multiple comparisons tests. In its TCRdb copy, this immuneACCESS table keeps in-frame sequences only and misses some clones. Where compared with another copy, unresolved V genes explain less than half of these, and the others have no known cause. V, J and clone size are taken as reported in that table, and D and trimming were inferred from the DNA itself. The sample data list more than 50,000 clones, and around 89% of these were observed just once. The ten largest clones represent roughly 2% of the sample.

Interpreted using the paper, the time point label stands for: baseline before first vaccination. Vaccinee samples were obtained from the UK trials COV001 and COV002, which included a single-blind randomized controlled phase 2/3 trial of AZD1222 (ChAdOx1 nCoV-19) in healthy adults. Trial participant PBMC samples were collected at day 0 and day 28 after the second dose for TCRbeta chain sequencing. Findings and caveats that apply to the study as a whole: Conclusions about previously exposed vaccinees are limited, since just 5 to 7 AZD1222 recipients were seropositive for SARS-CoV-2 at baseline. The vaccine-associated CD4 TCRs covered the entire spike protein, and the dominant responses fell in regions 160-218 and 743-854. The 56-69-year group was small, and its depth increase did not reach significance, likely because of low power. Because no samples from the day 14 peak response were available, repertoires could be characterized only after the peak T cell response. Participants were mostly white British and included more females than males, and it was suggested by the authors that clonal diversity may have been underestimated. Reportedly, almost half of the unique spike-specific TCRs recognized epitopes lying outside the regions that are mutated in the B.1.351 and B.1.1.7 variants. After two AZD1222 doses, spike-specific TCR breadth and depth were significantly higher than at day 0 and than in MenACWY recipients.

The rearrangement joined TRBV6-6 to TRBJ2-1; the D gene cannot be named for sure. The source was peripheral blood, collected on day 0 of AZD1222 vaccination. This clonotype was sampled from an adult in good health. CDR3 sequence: CASTLPGSRSDEQFF. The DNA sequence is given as TGTGCCAGCACTCTTCCCGGCAGCCGGTCCGATGAGCAGTTCTTC.